This TCR beta chain was retrieved from a study of T cells after yellow fever vaccination (dated by TCRdb to the late 2010s). About the study as a whole: The SMART-Seq v4 Ultra Low Input RNA kit was used to prepare libraries from fractions with low cell numbers. To track T-cell clones before and after primary and booster YFV17D yellow fever vaccination, bulk TCR alpha and beta repertoires were sequenced longitudinally. Two healthy male donors made up the cohort, one aged 18 to 30 years and the other aged 30 to 40 years. Bulk PBMC replicates and cell subsets were isolated from blood drawn at multiple timepoints before and after both primary and secondary immunization. Study-wide conclusions, independent of this receptor: Compared with the primary T-cell response, the secondary T-cell response was weaker but faster, peaking on day 5 rather than day 15. A small fraction of clonotypes showed up in both the CD4 and CD8 compartments, probably as a result of convergent recombination. Most clones expanded after primary vaccination were re-detected after the booster (almost 97% of CD4 and approximately 89% of CD8), suggesting broad memory maintenance. Because the study included only a couple of donors, the extent to which the findings can be generalized is limited. Because abundant contaminating clonotypes from the bulk population could be contained in FACS-sorted repertoires, computational filtering was required.

TCR cDNA was synthesized by 5'RACE template switching, which introduced a universal primer site and unique molecular identifiers. Priming for cDNA synthesis came from both the TCR alpha and TCR beta constant segments. Library amplification used two PCR steps, and the second PCR step added sample barcodes and sequencing adapters. Sequencing of the libraries was done on either Illumina HiSeq 2500 (2x100 bp) or NovaSeq (2x150 bp). The study's own analysis went as follows. MIGEC was used to demultiplex reads and collapse the reads into UMI consensus sequences, and MiXCR was used for V(D)J alignment. Clonotypes responding to the vaccine were identified with edgeR on replicate PBMC samples, with the criteria of FDR below 0.01 and a log2 fold change above 5 up to day 15. Bulk clonotypes were assigned CD4 or CD8 identity according to which sequenced CD4 or CD8 repertoire held them at higher abundance. TCRdb redid the processing of the public reads, applying fastp at Q25 and MiXCR, and retained in-frame beta chains. Entries that share a CDR3 protein sequence are merged under the most common genes and DNA. TCRdb's processing, not the authors' own work, is the source of the V and J calls. Within this sample are a few hundred thousand distinct CDR3 sequences, with about a sixth of them counted one time only. 15% to 20% of the sample is taken by the ten largest.

The treatment or condition tag for this specimen amounts to: live attenuated yellow fever vaccine strain. Two biological replicates of bulk PBMCs were collected at each blood-draw timepoint. PBMCs were isolated from peripheral blood using a standard Ficoll-Paque protocol. TriZol was used to extract RNA from bulk PBMCs, from CD4 and CD8 fractions, and from dextramer-positive and dextramer-negative fractions. V loses 4 bases at its end and J loses 3 bases; junction bases beyond the gene matches: 5. CDR1 SGHTA and CDR2 FQGNSA are derived from the germline V gene. Inclusive of the bounding cysteine and phenylalanine, the CDR3 is 14 residues long. Solely the CDR3 DNA is kept, with 42 bases framed from the first base. This clonotype was seen many times. Its antigen specificity is not known. Per-base quality was not reported, and no clone a single base away is much larger than it.

This sample comprised PBMCs, obtained 5 days after the first yellow fever vaccination. Recombination connected TRBV7-2 to TRBJ2-5, and 7 bases in between align with TRBD1. The receptor comes from a man aged 18 to 35 who received the YFV17D yellow fever vaccine. The CDR3 has the sequence CASSSDRAEETQYF. Read as DNA, the sequence is TGTGCCAGCAGCTCAGACAGGGCCGAAGAGACCCAGTACTTC. With the rest looked up from the reference TRBV7-2 and TRBJ2-5 genes rather than sequenced, the full variable domain is GAGVSQSPSNKVTEKGKDVELRCDPISGHTALYWYRQSLGQGLEFLIYFQGNSAPDKSGLPSDRFSAERTGGSVSTLTIQRTQQEDSAVYLCASSSDRAEETQYFGPGTRLLVL.